The T cell receptor (beta chain) under discussion was sequenced for a study of T cell responses to AZD1222 COVID-19 vaccine. The assay was immunoSEQ multiplex PCR, and TCRdb's table has in-frame clones only and misses some. The sample consists of about 150,000 clones, 90% to 95% of them appearing once. The germline CDR1 and CDR2 sequences are SNHLY and FYNNEI. Trimming at V came to 0 bases and at J to 6 bases, leaving 6 bases not matched to a gene. The CDR3 loop spans 16 amino acids. The clonotype comes from an adult in good health. This specimen was peripheral blood, taken on day 0 of AZD1222 vaccination. J is TRBJ2-2 and V is TRBV2; 8 nucleotides match TRBD2. This CDR3 is CASSEAASGQSGELFF. The DNA of the CDR3 is TGTGCCAGCAGTGAAGCGGCTAGCGGGCAATCCGGGGAGCTGTTTTTT.